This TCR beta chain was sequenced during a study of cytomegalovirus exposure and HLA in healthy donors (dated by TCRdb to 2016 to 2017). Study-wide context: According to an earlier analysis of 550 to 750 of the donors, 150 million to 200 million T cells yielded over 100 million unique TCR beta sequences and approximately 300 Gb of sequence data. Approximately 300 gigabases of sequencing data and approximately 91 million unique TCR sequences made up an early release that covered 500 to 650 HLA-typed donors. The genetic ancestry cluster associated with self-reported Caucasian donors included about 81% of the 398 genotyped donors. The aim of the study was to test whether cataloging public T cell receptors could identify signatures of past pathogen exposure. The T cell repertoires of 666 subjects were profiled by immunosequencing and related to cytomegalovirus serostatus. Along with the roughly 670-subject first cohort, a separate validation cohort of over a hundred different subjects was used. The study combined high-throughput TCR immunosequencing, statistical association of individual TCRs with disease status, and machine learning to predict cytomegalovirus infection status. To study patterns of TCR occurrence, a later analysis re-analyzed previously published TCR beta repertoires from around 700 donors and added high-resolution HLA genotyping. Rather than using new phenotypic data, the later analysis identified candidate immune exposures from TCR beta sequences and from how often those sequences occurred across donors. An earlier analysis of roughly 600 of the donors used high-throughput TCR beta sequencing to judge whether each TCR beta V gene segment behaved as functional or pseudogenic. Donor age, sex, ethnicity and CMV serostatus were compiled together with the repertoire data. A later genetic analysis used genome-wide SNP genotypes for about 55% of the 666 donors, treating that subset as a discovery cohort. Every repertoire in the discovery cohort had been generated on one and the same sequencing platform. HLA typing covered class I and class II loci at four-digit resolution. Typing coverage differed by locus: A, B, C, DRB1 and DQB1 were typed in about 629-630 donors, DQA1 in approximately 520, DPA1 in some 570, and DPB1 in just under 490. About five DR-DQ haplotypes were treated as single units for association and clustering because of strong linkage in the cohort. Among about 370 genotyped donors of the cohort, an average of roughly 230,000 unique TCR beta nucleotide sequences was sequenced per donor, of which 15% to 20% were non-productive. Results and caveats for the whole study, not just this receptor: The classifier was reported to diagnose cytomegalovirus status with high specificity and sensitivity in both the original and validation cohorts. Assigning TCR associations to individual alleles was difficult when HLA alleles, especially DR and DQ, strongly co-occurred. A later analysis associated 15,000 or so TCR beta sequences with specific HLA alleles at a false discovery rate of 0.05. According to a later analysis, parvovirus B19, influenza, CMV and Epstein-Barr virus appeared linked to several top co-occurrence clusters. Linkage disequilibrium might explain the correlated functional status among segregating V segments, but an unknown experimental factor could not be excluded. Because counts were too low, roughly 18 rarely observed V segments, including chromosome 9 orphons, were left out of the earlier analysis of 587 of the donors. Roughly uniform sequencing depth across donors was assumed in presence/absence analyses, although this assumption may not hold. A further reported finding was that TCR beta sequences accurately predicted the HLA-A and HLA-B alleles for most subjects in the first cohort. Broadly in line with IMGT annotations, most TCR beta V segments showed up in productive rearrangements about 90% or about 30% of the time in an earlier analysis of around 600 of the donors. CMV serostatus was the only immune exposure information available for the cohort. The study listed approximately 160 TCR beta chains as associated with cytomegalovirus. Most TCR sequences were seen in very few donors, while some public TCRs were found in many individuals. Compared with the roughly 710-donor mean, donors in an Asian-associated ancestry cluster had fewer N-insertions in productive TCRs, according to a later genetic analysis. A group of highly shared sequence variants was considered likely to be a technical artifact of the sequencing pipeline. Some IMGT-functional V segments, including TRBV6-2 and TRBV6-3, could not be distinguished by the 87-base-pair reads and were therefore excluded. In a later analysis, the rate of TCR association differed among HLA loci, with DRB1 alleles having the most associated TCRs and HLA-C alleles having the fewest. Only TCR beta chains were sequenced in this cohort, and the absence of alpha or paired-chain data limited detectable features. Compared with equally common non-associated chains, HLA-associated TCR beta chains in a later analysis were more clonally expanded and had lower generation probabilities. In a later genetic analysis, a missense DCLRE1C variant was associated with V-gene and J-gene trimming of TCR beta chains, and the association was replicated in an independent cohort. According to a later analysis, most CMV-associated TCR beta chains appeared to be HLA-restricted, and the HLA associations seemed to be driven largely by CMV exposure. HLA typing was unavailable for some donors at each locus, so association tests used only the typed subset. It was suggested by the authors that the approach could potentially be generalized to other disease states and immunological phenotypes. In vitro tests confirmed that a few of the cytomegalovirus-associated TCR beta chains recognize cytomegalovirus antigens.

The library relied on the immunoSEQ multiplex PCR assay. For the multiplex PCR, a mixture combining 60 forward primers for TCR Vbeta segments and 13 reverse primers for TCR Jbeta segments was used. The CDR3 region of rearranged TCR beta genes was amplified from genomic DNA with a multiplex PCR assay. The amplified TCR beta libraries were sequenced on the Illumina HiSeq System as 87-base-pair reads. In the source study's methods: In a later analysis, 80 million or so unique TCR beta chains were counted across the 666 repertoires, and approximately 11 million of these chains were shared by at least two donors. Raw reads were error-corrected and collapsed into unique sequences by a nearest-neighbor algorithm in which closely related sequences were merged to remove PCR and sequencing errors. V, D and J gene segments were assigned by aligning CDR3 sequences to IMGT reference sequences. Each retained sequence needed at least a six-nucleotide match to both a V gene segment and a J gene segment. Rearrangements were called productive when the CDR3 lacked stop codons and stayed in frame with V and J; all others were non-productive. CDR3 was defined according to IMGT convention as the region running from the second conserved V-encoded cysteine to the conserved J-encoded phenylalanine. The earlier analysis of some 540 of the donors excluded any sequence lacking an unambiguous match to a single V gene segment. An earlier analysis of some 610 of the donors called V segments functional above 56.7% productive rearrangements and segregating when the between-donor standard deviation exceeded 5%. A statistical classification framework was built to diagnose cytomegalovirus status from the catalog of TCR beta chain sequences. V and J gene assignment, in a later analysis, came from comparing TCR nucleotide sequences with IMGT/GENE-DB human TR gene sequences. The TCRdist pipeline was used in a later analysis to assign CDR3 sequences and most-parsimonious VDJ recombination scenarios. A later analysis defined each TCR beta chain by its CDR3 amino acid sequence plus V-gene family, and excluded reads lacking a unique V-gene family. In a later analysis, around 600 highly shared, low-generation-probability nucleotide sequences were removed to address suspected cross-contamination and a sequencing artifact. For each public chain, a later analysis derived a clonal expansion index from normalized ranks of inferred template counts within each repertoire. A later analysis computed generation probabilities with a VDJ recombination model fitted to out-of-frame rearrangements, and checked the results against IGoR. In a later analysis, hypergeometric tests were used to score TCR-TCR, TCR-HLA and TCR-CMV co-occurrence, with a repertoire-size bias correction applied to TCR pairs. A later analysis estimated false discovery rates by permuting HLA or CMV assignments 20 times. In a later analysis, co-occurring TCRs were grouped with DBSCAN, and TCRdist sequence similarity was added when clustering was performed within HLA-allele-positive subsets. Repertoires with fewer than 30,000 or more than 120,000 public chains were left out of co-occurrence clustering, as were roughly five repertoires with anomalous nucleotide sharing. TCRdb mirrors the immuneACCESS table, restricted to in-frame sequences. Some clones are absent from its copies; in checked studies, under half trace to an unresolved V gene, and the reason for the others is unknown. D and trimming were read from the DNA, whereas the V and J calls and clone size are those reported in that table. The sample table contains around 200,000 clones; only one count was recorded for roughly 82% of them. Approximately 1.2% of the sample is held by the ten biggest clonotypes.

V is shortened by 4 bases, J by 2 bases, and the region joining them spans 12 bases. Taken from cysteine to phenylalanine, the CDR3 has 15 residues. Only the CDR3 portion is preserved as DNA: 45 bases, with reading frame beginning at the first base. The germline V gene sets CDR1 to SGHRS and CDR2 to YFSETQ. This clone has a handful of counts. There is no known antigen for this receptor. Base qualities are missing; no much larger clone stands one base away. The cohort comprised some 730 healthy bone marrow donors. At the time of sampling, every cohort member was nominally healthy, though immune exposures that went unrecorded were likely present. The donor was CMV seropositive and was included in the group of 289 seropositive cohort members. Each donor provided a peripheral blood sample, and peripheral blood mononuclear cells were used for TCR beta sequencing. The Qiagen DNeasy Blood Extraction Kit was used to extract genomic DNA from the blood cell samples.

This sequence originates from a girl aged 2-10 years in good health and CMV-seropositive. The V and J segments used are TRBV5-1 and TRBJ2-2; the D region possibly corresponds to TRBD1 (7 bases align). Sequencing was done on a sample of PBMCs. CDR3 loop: CASSLQGGNTGELFF. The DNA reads TGCGCCAGCAGCCTCCAGGGGGGTAACACCGGGGAGCTGTTTTTT.